This T cell receptor (beta chain) appears in the sequencing data of a study of blood T cells in healthy people across ages. The length of the CDR3 is 13 residues. Germline CDR1 is SGHAT and CDR2 is FQNNGV. V was clipped by 0 bases and J by 15 bases, with 15 bases between them. This clonotype has just a few counts. The second PCR ran roughly 6 to 11 cycles with a sample-barcoded 5' primer and J-beta primers. A single record per CDR3 protein comes from TCRdb applying MiXCR to the 5' RACE reads. The sample records around 1,900,000 distinct CDR3 sequences, about 39% being singletons. V usage is TRBV11-2 and J usage is TRBJ2-1; D might be TRBD1 (5 bases). Sequenced: blood. The TCR was taken from a human donor in good health. CDR3 coding DNA: TGTGCCAGCAGCTTAGATCCTCAGGGTTTTGTGTTCTTC. Translating it yields CASSLDPQGFVFF. Complete variable domain (other parts from reference TRBV11-2 and TRBJ2-1): EAGVAQSPRYKIIEKRQSVAFWCNPISGHATLYWYQQILGQGPKLLIQFQNNGVVDDSQLPKDRFSAERLKGVDSTLKIQPAKLEDSAVYLCASSLDPQGFVFFGPGTRLTVL.